These 8 T cell receptor beta chains came from one sample sequenced in a study of OX40 agonist ivuxolimab in advanced cancers. The table came from immunoSEQ multiplex PCR; TCRdb's copy has only in-frame clones and leaves some out. This sample yields roughly 26,000 clones, of which over 60% are seen a single time; approximately 13% belongs to the top ten. Specimen: CD4+ or CD8+ T cells sorted from blood, collected in a trial of the OX40 agonist ivuxolimab. Receptors were obtained from an adult with an advanced solid tumor such as melanoma, head and neck, liver or kidney cancer.

This chain joins TRBV10-3 and TRBJ2-5; 8 bases map to TRBD2. CDR3 length: 13 residues. Trimming cost V 7 bases and J 2 bases; bases outside gene matches: 3. Germline V lookup: CDR1 ENHRY, CDR2 SYGVKD. The CDR3 loop is CAIKRGPQETQYF. The DNA for the CDR3 is TGTGCCATCAAGCGGGGGCCACAAGAGACCCAGTACTTC.

The rearrangement links TRBV30 to TRBJ1-2, with 9 bases matching TRBD1. Germline CDR1 reads GTSNPN; CDR2 reads SVGIG (reference sequence). The ends lost 4 bases at V and 7 bases at J; junction bases unmatched: 10. The CDR3 spans 14 residues. The CDR3 nucleotides are TGTGCCTGGAACCGGGTACAGGGGGCGTTTGGCTACACCTTC. Protein sequence: CAWNRVQGAFGYTF.

The chain couples TRBV11-1 to TRBJ1-6; D is uncertain. The germline V gene encodes CDR1 SGHAT and CDR2 FQDESV (reference sequence). The length of the CDR3 is 13 residues. V dropped 6 bases and J dropped 9 bases, with 12 bases sitting between them. CDR3: CASSQVASSPLHF. CDR3 nucleotides: TGTGCCAGCAGTCAGGTTGCGAGTTCACCCCTCCACTTT.

The chain links TRBV6-5 to TRBJ2-4; either TRBD1 or TRBD2 may fit D (6 bases each). Germline V gene data show CDR1 as MNHEY and CDR2 as SVGAGI. The CDR3 loop spans 14 amino acids. Trimming took off 8 bases at V and 1 base at J, with 12 bases between the two ends. Written as DNA, the CDR3 is TGTGCCAGCGGACTACAGGGTGCCAAAAACATTCAGTACTTC. Translation gives CASGLQGAKNIQYF.

In its sample, this clone was seen a few times. The chain links TRBV7-6 to TRBJ2-7, with 10 bases fitting TRBD2. Germline V gene sequence: CDR1 SGHVS, CDR2 FNYEAQ. The CDR3 covers 13 residues. Trimming took 5 bases from V and 6 from J; bases not matched to a gene: 4. The CDR3 DNA reads as TGTGCCAGCAGCATCCAGCGGGGGGGCGAGCAGTACTTC. This translates into CASSIQRGGEQYF.

The genes are TRBV11-2 and TRBJ2-5, with D unclear. CDR1 is SGHAT and CDR2 is FQNNGV in the germline V gene. The CDR3 has 15 residues. Trimming took 5 bases from V and 0 from J, leaving 13 bases between them. CDR3 sequence (DNA): TGTGCCAGCAGCCCCGTAACGGCGTACCAAGAGACCCAGTACTTC. It is translated as CASSPVTAYQETQYF.

By sample fraction, this clone is medium-sized. J is TRBJ1-1 and V is TRBV2; D is ambiguous. The V and J ends lost 5 bases and 3 bases respectively, with 13 bases between them. Germline lookup yields CDR1 SNHLY and CDR2 FYNNEI. CDR3 length: 14 residues. The CDR3: CASSSRGRDTEAFF. The CDR3 DNA follows: TGTGCCAGCAGTTCTCGAGGGAGGGACACTGAAGCTTTCTTT.

With regard to this clone: Sequence at one end of the junction differs from germline and may be a read error. The J gene is TRBJ1-4, the V gene TRBV6-6, with unresolved D. Per germline, CDR1 MNHNY and CDR2 SVGAGI (reference sequence). CDR3 length: 11 amino acids. The CDR3 here is CLVTGNEKLFF. The CDR3 DNA follows: TGCCTCGTCACGGGTAATGAAAAACTGTTTTTT.